This TCR beta chain was sequenced for a study of blood T cell repertoires in COVID-19. Background on the study: Acute and convalescent COVID-19 specimens originated in the United States, Italy and Spain.

The data were produced by immunoSEQ multiplex PCR, yet TCRdb's version contains in-frame clones alone and is incomplete. The sample yields some 300,000 clones, roughly 88% seen once. The sequence came from a woman in her twenties or thirties who had recovered from COVID-19. The sequencing sample was made of PBMCs or T cells enriched from blood (not recorded which).

In DNA, the CDR3 is TGTGCCAGCAGCCCGCAGGGCAGCGAAAAACTGTTTTTT. Amino acids: CASSPQGSEKLFF. The chain is built from TRBV9 and TRBJ1-4, with D tentatively TRBD1 (5 bases). V was clipped by 4 bases and J by 8 bases, with 12 bases between them. Per germline, CDR1 SGDLS and CDR2 YYNGEE. CDR3 length equals 13 residues. Drawing the rest from reference TRBV9 and TRBJ1-4, the complete variable domain is DSGVTQTPKHLITATGQRVTLRCSPRSGDLSVYWYQQSLDQGLQFLIQYYNGEERAKGNILERFSAQQFPDLHSELNLSSLELGDSALYFCASSPQGSEKLFFGSGTQLSVL.